The 23 T cell receptor beta chains presented below share a single source sample, sequenced in a study of breast tumors, draining lymph nodes, adjacent tissues. Samples came from axillary lymph nodes draining the breast cancer. One entry per CDR3 protein, called by TCRdb with MiXCR from the multiplex PCR reads. Seen here are about 100,000 distinct CDR3 sequences, roughly 20% observed once, and the top ten hold roughly 1.2%. Sequenced: axillary lymph node tissue. The receptor set was obtained from a female donor with breast cancer. Some clones in this sample may be carry-over from other donors' samples.

Remarks on this clonotype: A much bigger clone sits one base away, suggesting this may be a read error. The rearrangement uses TRBV19 and TRBJ1-2, with TRBD1 matching over 10 bases. The CDR3 covers 16 residues. The germline gives CDR1 LNHDA, CDR2 SQIVND (reference sequence). This CDR3 reads CTSSRTGGALNYGYTF. In DNA, the CDR3 is TGTACCAGTAGCCGGACAGGGGGGGCCCTCAACTATGGCTACACCTTC.

This clonotype was detected only once. A much larger clone is a single base away; this may be a read error. The V and J genes are TRBV28 and TRBJ2-7, with a possible D match to TRBD2 (6 bases). This CDR3 spans 15 amino acids. V lost 6 bases and J lost 5, with 20 bases in between. Germline V gene lookup returns CDR1 MDHEN and CDR2 SYDVKM. CDR3 nucleotides: TGTGCCAGCAGACCCGGACTCAGCGGGCTCCACGAGCAGTACTTC. Its translation: CASRPGLSGLHEQYF.

The chain combines TRBV4-2 with TRBJ1-4; D perhaps matches TRBD1 (6 bases). Germline V lookup: CDR1 LGHNA, CDR2 YNFKEQ. The V and J ends lost 0 bases and 0 bases respectively, with 14 bases between them. The CDR3 sequence is 18 residues long. CDR3 nucleotides: TGTGCCAGCAGCCAAGAGGTAGGACAGACTGCAACTAATGAAAAACTGTTTTTT. Translating it yields CASSQEVGQTATNEKLFF.

This clonotype was counted many times. This sequence joins TRBV20-1 and TRBJ2-3; 9 bases align to TRBD2. Germline lookup yields CDR1 DFQATT and CDR2 SNEGSKA (reference sequence). The CDR3 runs 15 residues. V was clipped by 6 bases and J by 4 bases; unmatched bases: 11. CDR3 DNA sequence: TGCAGTGCAAAAATAGCGGGAGTACTCGCAGATACGCAGTATTTT. This sequence encodes CSAKIAGVLADTQYF.

This clonotype showed up many times. The chain's CDR3 is CATSRGSGMSSYNEQFF. CDR3 nucleotides: TGTGCCACCAGCAGAGGGAGCGGGATGAGCTCCTACAATGAGCAGTTCTTC. The chain has TRBV15 and TRBJ2-1, with 7 bases fitting TRBD2. This CDR3 is built from 17 residues. Trimming at V came to 1 base and at J to 0 bases, leaving 6 bases not matched to a gene. Germline V gives CDR1 LNHNV, CDR2 YYDKDF (reference sequence).

Note on this clonotype: This may be a read error: a much more frequent sequence differs by one nucleotide. This rearrangement joins TRBV5-4 to TRBJ1-4, with D unresolved. Germline CDR1 reads SGHNT; CDR2 reads YYREEE (reference sequence). This CDR3 has 13 residues. CDR3 in amino acids: CASSLWGSGKLLF. The CDR3 DNA sequence: TGTGCCAGCAGCTTGTGGGGTTCAGGAAAACTGCTTTTT.

This clonotype has ten or more counts. This sequence joins TRBV6-1 and TRBJ2-5; 8 bases line up with TRBD2. Losses at the gene ends were 2 bases for V and 5 bases for J; bases not matched to a gene: 13. The CDR3 is made up of 17 amino acids. In germline, CDR1 is MNHNS, CDR2 SASEGT. CDR3 DNA sequence: TGTGCCAGCAGTGAACGCCTCGACGCGGGGGGCGAGGAGACCCAGTACTTC. It codes for CASSERLDAGGEETQYF.

Many counts were recorded for this clonotype. This sequence joins TRBV10-3 and TRBJ2-1, with TRBD1 identical over 11 bases. The J segment lost 7 bases and the V segment lost 6 bases, leaving 8 bases of the junction unmatched. This CDR3 has 15 amino acids. Germline V CDR1 and CDR2: ENHRY, SYGVKD. CDR3 region: CAISSGQGAANEQFF. DNA for the CDR3: TGTGCCATCAGCTCTGGACAGGGGGCGGCGAATGAGCAGTTCTTC.

In the case of this clonotype: The junction and the germline gene differ at one end; a read error may be behind it. The gene calls are TRBV2 and TRBJ1-2; no reliable D call. CDR1 SNHLY and CDR2 FYNNEI come from the germline V gene. CDR3 length: 15 amino acids. In nucleotides, the CDR3 is TGTGCCGGCAGTGAAGCGCTTCCTAGCCACTATGGCTACGCCTTC. Its protein product is CAGSEALPSHYGYAF.

This clonotype was seen repeatedly, ten times or more. CDR3 bases: TGCGCCAGCAGCTTGAGTCAGGGGAGGACCTACGAGCAGTACTTC. Translating gives CASSLSQGRTYEQYF. The J gene is TRBJ2-7, the V gene TRBV5-1; TRBD1 or TRBD2 may be the D gene (6 bases each). V lost 1 base and J 2 bases, leaving 13 bases between the germline ends. Germline V lookup: CDR1 SGHRS, CDR2 YFSETQ. The CDR3 sequence is 15 residues long.

CDR3 DNA sequence: TGTGCCAGCAGTTCCGACAGGGGCGGTGAGCAGTTCTTC. Translating gives CASSSDRGGEQFF. V is TRBV2 and J is TRBJ2-1, with 8 bases identical to TRBD1. Per germline, CDR1 SNHLY and CDR2 FYNNEI. V shed 5 bases and J 9 bases; nucleotides not matched to a gene: 6. The length of the CDR3 is 13 residues.

At least ten counts were recorded for this clonotype. The gene calls are TRBV5-8 and TRBJ2-5, with D possibly TRBD2 on 6 matching bases. V lost 4 bases to trimming and J lost 7 bases, with 26 bases between them. The germline gives CDR1 SGHTS, CDR2 YDEGEE. There are 17 residues in the CDR3. This CDR3 reads CASSLGTNYALGGTQYF. CDR3 in DNA: TGTGCCAGCAGCCTGGGGACCAACTATGCCCTGGGGGGGACCCAGTACTTC. The entire variable domain, with the rest obtained from reference TRBV5-8 and TRBJ2-5, is as follows: EAGVTQSPTHLIKTRGQQATLRCSPISGHTSVYWYQQALGLGLQFLLWYDEGEERNRGNFPPRFSGRQFPNYSSELNVNALELEDSALYLCASSLGTNYALGGTQYFGPGTRLLVL.

This clonotype was seen many times. The chain employs TRBV2 and TRBJ2-7; 10 bases are a match to TRBD2. J was trimmed by 4 bases and V by 3 bases; bases with no gene match: 6. CDR1 and CDR2 (germline): SNHLY, FYNNEI. This CDR3 has 15 amino acids. The DNA of the CDR3 is TGTGCCAGCAGTGATACCGGGACTAGCGTTTACGAGCAGTACTTC. This sequence encodes CASSDTGTSVYEQYF.

There are many counts of this clonotype. The chain carries TRBV2 and TRBJ2-1; TRBD2 agrees at 9 bases. Germline V gene data show CDR1 as SNHLY and CDR2 as FYNNEI. The CDR3 covers 14 residues. V was pared by 6 bases and J by 6 bases, with 6 bases of the junction left unmatched. The CDR3 region has the DNA TGTGCCAGCAGGGGCGGCGGGGGGGCCAATGAGCAGTTCTTC. This translates into CASRGGGGANEQFF.

Ten or more counts support this clonotype. The rearrangement joins TRBV20-1 to TRBJ1-2; tentatively, D is TRBD1 (6 bases). The CDR3 has 13 amino acids. The germline CDR1 and CDR2 sequences are DFQATT and SNEGSKA (reference sequence). The germline V and J ends were trimmed by 3 bases and 3 bases, with 11 bases remaining between them. The CDR3 DNA is TGCAGTGCTAGGTCAGGGGAGGACTATGGCTACACCTTC. This codes for CSARSGEDYGYTF.

The sample holds many counts of this clonotype. The chain employs TRBV5-1 and TRBJ2-7; tentative D call: TRBD1 (6 bases). V shed 1 base and J shed 6 bases, with 17 bases lying between them. The CDR3 is 15 amino acids. The germline CDR1 and CDR2 sequences are SGHRS and YFSETQ. CDR3 bases: TGCGCCAGCAGCTTGCGTATCGACAGGTTGGGCGAGCAGTACTTC. Translated, it gives CASSLRIDRLGEQYF.

This clonotype was recorded many times. This chain joins TRBV19 and TRBJ2-7; a possible D gene is TRBD2 (6 bases). Trimming pared 1 base from V and 2 bases from J, leaving 15 bases between. Germline CDR1 is LNHDA and CDR2 is SQIVND (reference sequence). This CDR3 has 16 amino acids. As DNA, the CDR3 is TGTGCCAGTAGTATAGGTCATTCGCGGGGCCCCTACGAGCAGTACTTC. Amino acids: CASSIGHSRGPYEQYF.

Many counts were recorded for this clonotype. The V call is TRBV15, the J call TRBJ2-7; D gene ambiguous. V lost 1 base to trimming and J lost 4 bases, with 17 bases between them. Germline V gene sequence: CDR1 LNHNV, CDR2 YYDKDF (reference sequence). This CDR3 is built from 16 residues. CDR3 in DNA: TGTGCCACCAGCAGAGGACGGTCCTTCAGGAGTTACGAGCAGTACTTC. Protein sequence: CATSRGRSFRSYEQYF.

This clonotype was detected a few times. The CDR3 nucleotides read TGCAGTGCCACGGACAGTTCAGCTAACTATGGCTACACCTTC. This translates into CSATDSSANYGYTF. The V gene is TRBV20-1, the J gene TRBJ1-2; D perhaps matches TRBD1 (6 bases). V was cut by 6 bases and J by 0 bases, with 14 bases left in between. In germline, CDR1 is DFQATT, CDR2 SNEGSKA (reference sequence). The CDR3 has 14 amino acids.

As concerns this clonotype: The conserved phenylalanine or tryptophan is not found at the CDR3 terminus, so this likely reflects a read error. The chain uses TRBV7-3 and TRBJ1-6; D remains ambiguous. Germline V CDR1 and CDR2: SGHTA, FQGTGA. The CDR3 covers 16 residues. DNA for the CDR3: TGTGCCAGCAGCTTAGAGATCTTCCCCCGTAATTCACTCCTCCACCTT. This codes for CASSLEIFPRNSLLHL.

As to this clonotype: A clone one base away is much larger, so this may be a read error. V is TRBV6-1 and J is TRBJ1-3; a weak D match, TRBD1 (5 bases). The CDR3 has 14 amino acids. V gave up 6 bases and J gave up 9 bases, with 18 bases separating them. Per germline, CDR1 MNHNS and CDR2 SASEGT. CDR3 protein: CASSVGTPGPTIYF. CDR3 DNA sequence: TGTGCCAGCAGCGTCGGGACTCCCGGTCCCACCATATATTTT.

The gene calls are TRBV7-8 and TRBJ1-1; D unresolved. Trimming shortened V by 1 base and J by 8 bases, and 11 bases separated the two germline ends. The CDR3 is made up of 13 amino acids. Looked up from germline, CDR1 is SGHVS and CDR2 is FQNEAQ. The CDR3 region has the DNA TGTGCCAGCAGCTTAGACCCGAGATCAGAAGCTTTCTTT. Translation: CASSLDPRSEAFF.

Of note for this clonotype: A much larger clone differs from this one at a single base, so this may be a read error. The V gene is TRBV14, the J gene TRBJ1-2; possibly TRBD1 for D (6 bases). This CDR3 comprises 14 residues. The germline gives CDR1 SGHDN, CDR2 FVKESK. Trimming took off 4 bases at V and 8 bases at J, with 17 bases between the two ends. CDR3 sequence reads: CASSRELGALGYTF. In nucleotides, the CDR3 is TGTGCCAGCAGCCGAGAACTGGGGGCGTTAGGCTACACCTTC.